This T cell receptor (beta chain) came from a study of shared clonotypes between healthy human individuals. Assay runs were performed at deep level. Clones were sequenced by immunoSEQ multiplex PCR, and TCRdb holds only the in-frame ones, with some missing. The sample comprises fewer than 650,000 clones, roughly 79% of which are singletons, and approximately 12% rests with the top ten. Whole-study findings and limits: A limitation of the genetic and exposure-history diversity represented arose from few donors.

Details on this clone: The target antigen is unknown.

This receptor was obtained from a woman between 35 and 50 years old in good health. Some clones in this sample may be carry-over from other donors' samples. Sequences were obtained from PBMCs.

In DNA, the CDR3 is TGTGCCAGCAGTTACAACAGGGGCGCTGAAGCTTTCTTT. As protein: CASSYNRGAEAFF. The V call is TRBV6-5, the J call TRBJ1-1; TRBD1 aligns across 7 bases. The germline CDR1 and CDR2 sequences are MNHEY and SVGAGI. V was clipped by 2 bases and J by 6 bases; unmatched bases: 3. The CDR3 covers 13 residues.